Each of the 11 T cell receptor beta chains below was sequenced from the same sample in a study of cytomegalovirus exposure and HLA in healthy donors. 13 Jbeta primers and 60 Vbeta primers were used for the PCR. TCRdb's copy holds only in-frame clones and misses some; the assay was immunoSEQ multiplex PCR. This table has some 150,000 clones, roughly 82% appearing once. Material: PBMCs. Receptors originate from a man aged 18 to 30 in good health and CMV-seropositive.

The chain uses TRBV28 and TRBJ2-7; tentative D call: TRBD2 (5 bases). V was clipped by 6 bases and J by 3 bases, with 15 bases between them. The germline V gene has CDR1 MDHEN and CDR2 SYDVKM. The CDR3 extends over 14 amino acids. This chain's CDR3 is CASRQDFGVYEQYF. In DNA, the CDR3 is TGTGCCAGCAGGCAGGACTTCGGAGTCTACGAGCAGTACTTC.

The chain joins TRBV4-1 to TRBJ2-3; 8 bases align to TRBD2. From germline, CDR1 is MGHRA and CDR2 YSYEKL. Unmatched junction bases numbered 14, after V lost 4 bases and J lost 8 bases. This CDR3 spans 16 amino acids. The CDR3, as DNA: TGCGCCAGCAGCCCCTCATACATAGCGGGGTTGGGTACGCAGTATTTT. It specifies CASSPSYIAGLGTQYF.

The V and J genes are TRBV6-1 and TRBJ2-1; 12 bases fit TRBD2. This CDR3 comprises 16 residues. The junction had 5 bases not matched to a gene; V was cut back by 4 bases and J by 4 bases. Germline CDR1 reads MNHNS; CDR2 reads SASEGT. CDR3 nucleotides: TGTGCCAGCAGTGGCATAACTAGCGGGGGGTACAATGAGCAGTTCTTC. This encodes CASSGITSGGYNEQFF.

This chain joins TRBV4-1 and TRBJ2-3; 11 nucleotides agree with TRBD2. The germline V gene encodes CDR1 MGHRA and CDR2 YSYEKL. The CDR3 contains 20 residues. The J segment lost 2 bases and the V segment lost 0 bases, leaving 13 bases of the junction unmatched. DNA of the CDR3: TGCGCCAGCAGCCAAGATTCCTCCCCCCGACTAGCGGGAATCACAGATACGCAGTATTTT. The encoded protein is CASSQDSSPRLAGITDTQYF.

The chain combines TRBV4-2 with TRBJ2-6, with no clear D. CDR3 length equals 18 residues. The germline gives CDR1 LGHNA, CDR2 YNFKEQ. V lost 0 bases, J lost 0 bases, and 12 bases lay in between. CDR3 region: CASSQDEAASSGANVLTF. The CDR3 nucleotides read TGTGCCAGCAGCCAAGATGAGGCCGCCAGCTCTGGGGCCAACGTCCTGACTTTC.

The J gene is TRBJ2-2, the V gene TRBV9; the match to TRBD2 covers 10 bases. Trimming removed 2 bases from V and 3 bases from J; junction bases left unmatched: 4. The CDR3 spans 16 residues. From germline, CDR1 is SGDLS and CDR2 YYNGEE. The CDR3 coding sequence is TGTGCCAGCAGCGTCTGGCTAGCGGGAGACACCGGGGAGCTGTTTTTT. Protein product: CASSVWLAGDTGELFF.

J is TRBJ1-2 and V is TRBV6-5; 11 bases line up with TRBD1. The V segment lost 5 bases and the J segment 5 bases; nucleotides outside the gene matches: 4. The germline V gene encodes CDR1 MNHEY and CDR2 SVGAGI. The CDR3 is made up of 14 amino acids. In nucleotides, the CDR3 is TGTGCCAGCAGTCCCCGGGACAGGGGGTATGGCTACACCTTC. Translation: CASSPRDRGYGYTF.

This clone turned up a few times. The chain joins TRBV7-8 to TRBJ2-7; D ambiguous. V gave up 3 bases and J gave up 2 bases, with 11 bases separating them. The germline V gene has CDR1 SGHVS and CDR2 FQNEAQ. The CDR3 runs to 14 residues. DNA of the CDR3: TGTGCCAGCAGCTTTAGCAGTACTACCTACGAGCAGTACTTC. It is translated as CASSFSSTTYEQYF.

The chain employs TRBV27 and TRBJ2-7; TRBD2 agrees at 11 bases. This CDR3 has 15 residues. Looked up from germline, CDR1 is MNHEY and CDR2 is SMNVEV (reference sequence). The trim removed 6 bases at V and 4 bases at J, leaving 8 bases unmatched. CDR3 loop: CASSLLAGGLYEQYF. The CDR3 DNA reads TGTGCCAGCAGCCTCCTAGCGGGAGGATTATACGAGCAGTACTTC.

This chain connects TRBV6-5 to TRBJ2-7; TRBD1 might be the D (7 bases). CDR1 MNHEY and CDR2 SVGAGI come from the germline V gene. This CDR3 has 12 amino acids. With 6 bases removed from V and 4 bases from J, the gap between germline ends came to 10 bases. In DNA form, the CDR3 reads TGTGCCAGCAGCTCAGGGGGGTACGAGCAGTACTTC. This sequence encodes CASSSGGYEQYF.

The chain links TRBV19 to TRBJ1-1, with TRBD1 as a possible D gene (5 bases). Germline CDR1 and CDR2: LNHDA and SQIVND (reference sequence). The V end was cut by 5 bases, the J end by 3 bases, with 10 bases between. The CDR3 loop spans 13 amino acids. The CDR3 region is CASSFQGHTEAFF. The CDR3 DNA follows: TGTGCCAGTAGTTTCCAGGGCCACACTGAAGCTTTCTTT.